The 21 T cell receptor beta chains presented below share a single source sample, sequenced in a study of shared clonotypes between healthy human individuals. The method was immunoSEQ multiplex PCR; TCRdb's version includes in-frame clones alone and lacks a portion of them. This table has around 1,100,000 clones, roughly 80% appearing once. Sequenced: memory CD4+ T cells from PBMCs. Subset meaning: CD45RA-negative fraction. The source is a man aged 18-30 years in good health. Some clones in this sample may be carry-over from other donors' samples.

The V call is TRBV6-6, the J call TRBJ2-5; D ambiguous. The V end lost 6 bases, the J end lost 5 bases, and 13 bases lay between the germline ends. There are 13 residues in the CDR3. Germline CDR1 and CDR2: MNHNY and SVGAGI (reference sequence). DNA of the CDR3: TGTGCCAGCAGGCCCAGCATACCCGAGACCCAGTACTTC. Protein: CASRPSIPETQYF.

J is TRBJ2-3 and V is TRBV21-1. TRBV21-1 is a listed pseudogene. The CDR3 is 18 amino acids. The CDR3 sequence is CASSNRIPGPSGTDTQYF. Written as DNA, the CDR3 is TGTGCCAGCAGCAATCGGATCCCGGGACCCTCTGGCACAGATACGCAGTATTTT.

Remarks on this clone: Given a much more abundant clone one base away, this may be a read error. This rearrangement joins TRBV5-6 to TRBJ1-1, with no clear D. The V and J ends lost 1 base and 1 base respectively, with 14 bases between them. The CDR3 is made up of 16 amino acids. The germline gives CDR1 SGHDT, CDR2 YYEEEE. CDR3 sequence reads: CASSLSKSRWNTEAFF. The DNA for the CDR3 is TGTGCCAGCAGCTTGTCGAAAAGCCGGTGGAACACTGAAGCTTTCTTT.

The chain joins TRBV9 to TRBJ2-2; 9 positions agree with TRBD2. V lost 0 bases, J lost 8 bases, and 11 bases stayed unmatched. Germline V gene lookup returns CDR1 SGDLS and CDR2 YYNGEE. The CDR3 contains 17 residues. The CDR3 reads CASSVATGTSKRGELFF. In DNA form, the CDR3 reads TGTGCCAGCAGCGTAGCGACCGGGACTAGCAAAAGAGGGGAGCTGTTTTTT.

This rearrangement joins TRBV11-3 to TRBJ2-1, with TRBD2 matching over 10 bases. The CDR3 extends over 15 amino acids. CDR1 SGHNT and CDR2 YENEEA come from the germline V gene. V lost 5 bases to trimming and J lost 5 bases; unmatched junction nucleotides: 6. The DNA for the CDR3 is TGTGCCAGCAGCCCGGGACTAGCGAATAACAATGAGCAGTTCTTC. Translated: CASSPGLANNNEQFF.

The chain employs TRBV19 and TRBJ2-7; 7 positions agree with TRBD2. Germline V gene sequence: CDR1 LNHDA, CDR2 SQIVND (reference sequence). The CDR3 runs 16 residues. The J segment lost 4 bases and the V segment lost 3 bases, leaving 12 bases of the junction unmatched. The CDR3 loop is CASSIELAAPRYEQYF. Written as DNA, the CDR3 is TGTGCCAGTAGTATCGAGCTAGCGGCCCCCCGGTACGAGCAGTACTTC.

The chain recombines TRBV28 with TRBJ1-2, with unresolved D. This CDR3 has 12 amino acids. The V end was cut by 3 bases, the J end by 8 bases, with 10 bases between. From germline, CDR1 is MDHEN and CDR2 SYDVKM. The CDR3 protein is CASSLGKWGYTF. Written as DNA, the CDR3 is TGTGCCAGCAGTTTGGGGAAGTGGGGCTACACCTTC.

V is TRBV9 and J is TRBJ2-3, with D possibly TRBD1 on 5 matching bases. This CDR3 is 15 amino acids long. Trimming pared 3 bases from V and 2 bases from J, leaving 13 bases between. Germline CDR1 is SGDLS and CDR2 is YYNGEE. Here the CDR3 reads CASSAGTGHTDTQYF. The CDR3 bases are TGTGCCAGCAGCGCTGGTACAGGCCACACAGATACGCAGTATTTT.

CDR3 nucleotide sequence: TGTGCCAGCAGCTTAACCGCCCGCCGGGTGGAGTACCAAGAGACCCAGTACTTC. Translated: CASSLTARRVEYQETQYF. The chain links TRBV7-9 to TRBJ2-5; D is unresolved. The CDR3 consists of 18 residues. Trimming took 2 bases from V and 0 from J, leaving 19 bases between them. Germline V gives CDR1 SEHNR, CDR2 FQNEAQ (reference sequence).

V usage is TRBV5-4 and J usage is TRBJ1-2, with TRBD1 matching over 8 bases. This CDR3 contains 15 residues. Germline-derived CDR1 and CDR2 are SGHNT and YYREEE (reference sequence). V was pared by 3 bases and J by 6 bases, with 10 bases of the junction left unmatched. Written as DNA, the CDR3 is TGTGCCAGCAGCTCGCCGGGACAGGTCCTTCATGGCTACACCTTC. Its protein is CASSSPGQVLHGYTF. The full variable domain, rest sourced from reference TRBV5-4 and TRBJ1-2, is ETGVTQSPTHLIKTRGQQVTLRCSSQSGHNTVSWYQQALGQGPQFIFQYYREEENGRGNFPPRFSGLQFPNYSSELNVNALELDDSALYLCASSSPGQVLHGYTFGSGTRLTVV.

Details on this clone: A much larger clonotype is one base distant, so this may be a read error. The chain employs TRBV10-2 and TRBJ1-5; D gene ambiguous. The germline CDR1 and CDR2 sequences are WSHSY and SAAADI. The CDR3 length is 14 residues. For the CDR3, the DNA is TGCGCCAGCAGTGGACGGCCACTCAATCAGCCCAAGCATTTT. Its translation is CASSGRPLNQPKHF.

V and J are TRBV6-5 and TRBJ1-2, with 10 bases aligning to TRBD1. Trimming at V came to 6 bases and at J to 6 bases, leaving 4 bases not matched to a gene. Per germline, CDR1 MNHEY and CDR2 SVGAGI. CDR3 length equals 13 residues. The CDR3 here is CASRGTGVDGYTF. CDR3 nucleotides: TGTGCCAGCAGGGGGACAGGGGTTGATGGCTACACCTTC.

With regard to this clone: Since a much larger clone is just one base distant, this may be a read error. V gene TRBV21-1 combines with J gene TRBJ1-1. TRBV21-1 is given as a pseudogene. The CDR3 length is 14 residues. Here the CDR3 reads CASSSFGRNTGAFF. CDR3 in DNA: TGTGCCAGCAGCTCCTTCGGACGAAACACTGGAGCTTTCTTT.

The J gene is TRBJ2-3, the V gene TRBV30; possibly TRBD1 for D (5 bases). V gave up 4 bases and J gave up 2 bases, with 16 bases separating them. Germline lookup yields CDR1 GTSNPN and CDR2 SVGIG (reference sequence). The CDR3 has 15 amino acids. The CDR3 nucleotides read TGTGCCTGGACTACCGACAGACAATACACAGATACGCAGTATTTT. Its translation is CAWTTDRQYTDTQYF. The full variable domain, with the rest looked up from reference TRBV30 and TRBJ2-3, is SQTIHQWPATLVQPVGSPLSLECTVEGTSNPNLYWYRQAAGRGLQLLFYSVGIGQISSEVPQNLSASRPQDRQFILSSKKLLLSDSGFYLCAWTTDRQYTDTQYFGPGTRLTVL.

V gene TRBV28 combines with J gene TRBJ2-7; 9 nucleotides align to TRBD2. This CDR3 contains 15 residues. The ends lost 6 bases at V and 4 bases at J; junction bases unmatched: 10. Germline values: CDR1 MDHEN, CDR2 SYDVKM. The CDR3 DNA sequence: TGTGCCAGCAGGCAAGCTAGCGGGAAGGTATACGAGCAGTACTTC. Translated: CASRQASGKVYEQYF.

The rearrangement links TRBV7-2 to TRBJ2-7; D remains ambiguous. The CDR3 is 13 residues long. Germline CDR1 is SGHTA and CDR2 is FQGNSA. V was clipped by 2 bases and J by 0 bases, with 5 bases between them. CDR3 bases: TGTGCCAGCAGCTTATACAACTCCTACGAGCAGTACTTC. Translating gives CASSLYNSYEQYF. Full variable domain (remainder filled in from reference TRBV7-2 and TRBJ2-7): GAGVSQSPSNKVTEKGKDVELRCDPISGHTALYWYRQSLGQGLEFLIYFQGNSAPDKSGLPSDRFSAERTGGSVSTLTIQRTQQEDSAVYLCASSLYNSYEQYFGPGTRLTVT.

V gene TRBV5-1 combines with J gene TRBJ1-1; TRBD1 matches at 9 bases. Trimming cost V 4 bases and J 7 bases; bases outside gene matches: 5. The CDR3 length is 13 residues. Germline CDR1 and CDR2: SGHRS and YFSETQ. For the CDR3, the DNA is TGCGCCAGCAGCCTCGACAGGGGGGGTGAAGCTTTCTTT. Residues: CASSLDRGGEAFF.

The V call is TRBV5-1, the J call TRBJ2-1, with 8 bases lining up with TRBD2. CDR3 length: 15 residues. CDR1 and CDR2 from the germline V gene are SGHRS and YFSETQ. The junction had 7 bases not matched to a gene; V was cut back by 4 bases and J by 4 bases. The CDR3 spells CASSTESGRYNEQFF. DNA of the CDR3: TGCGCCAGCAGCACTGAGAGCGGGAGATACAATGAGCAGTTCTTC.

In this sample, this clone turned up a few times. V gene TRBV15 combines with J gene TRBJ2-2; D gene uncertain. The CDR3 is 14 amino acids. V was pared by 5 bases and J by 6 bases, with 13 bases between. Germline-derived CDR1 and CDR2 are LNHNV and YYDKDF (reference sequence). CDR3: CATSLAVRSGELFF. The DNA of the CDR3 is TGTGCCACCAGCCTCGCCGTAAGGTCCGGGGAGCTGTTTTTT.

This chain joins TRBV28 and TRBJ1-1, with D possibly being TRBD1 (5 bases). V was clipped by 2 bases and J by 12 bases, with 19 bases between them. Germline values: CDR1 MDHEN, CDR2 SYDVKM. The CDR3 length is 14 residues. CDR3 sequence: CASSLDPVEGSPFF. CDR3 in DNA: TGTGCCAGCAGTTTAGACCCCGTTGAGGGGAGCCCTTTCTTT.

Notes on this clone: Other DNA sequences within the sample encode an identical CDR3. This CDR3 is CASSLRGGETQYF. The CDR3 DNA is TGTGCCAGCAGTTTACGGGGCGGGGAGACCCAGTACTTC. This chain uses TRBV27 with TRBJ2-5; D is tentatively TRBD1 or TRBD2 (5 bases each). This CDR3 region has 13 residues. V was clipped by 2 bases and J by 5 bases, with 9 bases between them. The germline CDR1 and CDR2 sequences are MNHEY and SMNVEV (reference sequence).